Shown below are 11 T cell receptor beta chains from a single sample sequenced in a study of regulatory T cells in long-lasting Graves disease. With iRepertoire HTBI primers and Arm-PCR of CDR3 regions, TCR beta libraries were built. TCRdb analysed the multiplex PCR reads with MiXCR anew, one entry per CDR3 protein. This sample yields fewer than 350,000 distinct CDR3 sequences, of which 18% are seen a single time; around 36% belongs to the top ten. This sample's time point: newly diagnosed GD, antithyroid drugs for less than 3 months. Generation of the TCR library employed RNA extracted from PBMCs. Sequenced material: peripheral blood mononuclear cells (PBMCs), taken at new diagnosis, from a patient treated with antithyroid drugs. Receptors were obtained from a female donor with Graves disease.

In the case of this clonotype: A much larger clone lies one base from this, so it may be a read error. This chain connects TRBV28 to TRBJ2-3; 7 nucleotides match TRBD2. CDR1 and CDR2 from the germline V gene are MDHEN and SYDVKM. This CDR3 is 14 amino acids long. CDR3 amino acids: CSSSFGGDTDTQYF. CDR3 DNA: TGTTCCAGCAGTTTTGGGGGGGACACAGATACGCAGTATTTT.

This clonotype was counted a few times. The genes are TRBV28 and TRBJ2-4, with TRBD2 matching over 7 bases. The CDR3 length is 16 residues. V lost 1 base, J lost 1 base, and 4 bases stayed unmatched. The germline V gene has CDR1 MDHEN and CDR2 SYDVKM. The CDR3 reads CASSLSGGSAKNIQYF. The CDR3 DNA is TGTGCCAGCAGTTTATCGGGGGGATCGGCCAAAAACATTCAGTACTTC.

This clonotype showed up many times. The chain has TRBV24-1 and TRBJ2-3, with 13 positions matching TRBD2. CDR1 is KGHDR, CDR2 SFDVKD, per germline. This CDR3 contains 20 residues. Trimming removed 2 bases from V and 6 bases from J; junction bases left unmatched: 16. The CDR3 bases are TGTGCCACCAGTGATTCTAAACTCGGGACTAGCGGGAAATTCGCGGATACGCAGTATTTT. Its translation: CATSDSKLGTSGKFADTQYF.

This chain links TRBV30 with TRBJ1-6; no reliable D call. There are 13 residues in the CDR3. V lost 2 bases, J lost 5 bases, and 7 bases lay in between. Germline loops: CDR1 GTSNPN, CDR2 SVGIG (reference sequence). The CDR3 is CAWSKGHNSPLHF. CDR3 in DNA: TGTGCCTGGAGTAAAGGGCATAATTCACCCCTCCACTTT.

This clonotype was seen more than once but under ten times. This chain connects TRBV28 to TRBJ2-4, with 9 bases aligning to TRBD2. Per germline, CDR1 MDHEN and CDR2 SYDVKM. V gave up 1 base and J gave up 9 bases; unmatched junction bases: 4. This CDR3 is 14 amino acids long. CDR3 sequence reads: CASSLFAGGGIQYF. The CDR3 nucleotides read TGTGCCAGCAGTTTATTCGCGGGAGGGGGCATTCAGTACTTC.

This clonotype was seen many times. The genes are TRBV9 and TRBJ2-2; no clear D. Germline-derived CDR1 and CDR2 are SGDLS and YYNGEE. The CDR3 contains 15 residues. Trimming took 0 bases from V and 5 from J, leaving 11 bases between them. CDR3 nucleotide sequence: TGTGCCAGCAGCGTAGGGGAATGGGAAACCGGGGAGCTGTTTTTT. It yields the protein CASSVGEWETGELFF.

This clonotype was picked up a small number of times. The chain couples TRBV15 to TRBJ2-7; D remains unclear. This CDR3 has 12 amino acids. The V end was cut by 4 bases, the J end by 0 bases, with 4 bases between. Germline V gene data show CDR1 as LNHNV and CDR2 as YYDKDF (reference sequence). This CDR3 reads CATSTDSYEQYF. The CDR3 DNA reads TGTGCCACCAGCACGGACTCCTACGAGCAGTACTTC.

This clonotype has only a few counts. The rearrangement uses TRBV6-1 and TRBJ1-4; maybe TRBD1 (5 bases). Germline V gene data show CDR1 as MNHNS and CDR2 as SASEGT. V lost 0 bases, J lost 4 bases, and 9 bases lay in between. This CDR3 is built from 15 residues. The CDR3 DNA is TGTGCCAGCAGTGAAGCGGGGACTATTAATGAAAAACTGTTTTTT. It codes for CASSEAGTINEKLFF.

About this clonotype: Being one base from a much bigger clone, this may be a read error. The J gene is TRBJ2-5, the V gene TRBV28, with unresolved D. Looked up from germline, CDR1 is MDHEN and CDR2 is SYDVKM. This CDR3 comprises 14 residues. Between the trimmed V and J ends, which lost 5 bases and 2 bases, there was a span of 12 bases. In DNA form, the CDR3 reads TGTGCCAGCAGTGATTTGCAAGATCAAGAGACCCAGTACTTC. Its protein is CASSDLQDQETQYF.

This clonotype showed up many times. The J gene is TRBJ1-1, the V gene TRBV5-1; D perhaps matches TRBD1 (5 bases). Germline V lookup: CDR1 SGHRS, CDR2 YFSETQ. V dropped 5 bases and J dropped 5 bases, with 16 bases sitting between them. CDR3 size: 14 residues. Written as DNA, the CDR3 is TGCGCCAGCAGATCCCCCGGGGGAAAGACTGAAGCTTTCTTT. This sequence encodes CASRSPGGKTEAFF. Full variable domain (missing parts from reference TRBV5-1 and TRBJ1-1): KAGVTQTPRYLIKTRGQQVTLSCSPISGHRSVSWYQQTPGQGLQFLFEYFSETQRNKGNFPGRFSGRQFSNSRSEMNVSTLELGDSALYLCASRSPGGKTEAFFGQGTRLTVV.

There are many counts of this clonotype. The CDR3 sequence is CASEEAPPGNEQFF. CDR3 nucleotide sequence: TGTGCCAGCGAGGAGGCCCCCCCGGGGAATGAGCAGTTCTTC. This chain uses TRBV6-1 with TRBJ2-1, with D tentatively TRBD2 (5 bases). V gave up 8 bases and J gave up 7 bases, with 18 bases separating them. The germline V gene encodes CDR1 MNHNS and CDR2 SASEGT. CDR3 size: 14 residues.